The 30 T cell receptor beta chains presented below share a single source sample, sequenced in a study of Ad26.COV2.S vaccination and SARS-CoV-2 variants. Clones were sequenced by immunoSEQ multiplex PCR, and TCRdb holds only the in-frame ones, with some missing. In the table there are approximately 340,000 clones, around 92% of which are singletons. Sequencing used peripheral blood, obtained after recovery from COVID-19. The receptors originated from a human donor who had recovered from COVID-19.

The chain joins TRBV23-1 to TRBJ2-1; 8 bases are shared with TRBD1. TRBV23-1 is recorded as an ORF, its role being uncertain. V lost 6 bases and J lost 0; bases outside the gene matches: 4. CDR3 length: 15 amino acids. DNA of the CDR3: TGCGCCAGCAGGCAGGGACAGGACTCCTACAATGAGCAGTTCTTC. Amino acid sequence: CASRQGQDSYNEQFF.

This rearrangement joins TRBV10-1 to TRBJ2-7; TRBD1 is a possible D gene (7 bases). The CDR3 contains 13 residues. Germline V lookup: CDR1 WNHNN, CDR2 SYGVQD (reference sequence). The ends were cut back, 2 bases at V and 6 bases at J, with 11 bases in the middle. The CDR3 sequence: CASSETQGGEQYF. In nucleotides, the CDR3 is TGCGCCAGCAGTGAGACGCAGGGGGGCGAGCAGTACTTC.

The chain is built from TRBV4-3 and TRBJ2-6; 9 bases fit TRBD1. The V gene's germline CDR1 is LGHNA and CDR2 YSLEER. The trim removed 3 bases at V and 1 base at J, leaving 1 base unmatched. There are 16 residues in the CDR3. DNA for the CDR3: TGCGCCAGCAGCCAGGACAGGGGTTCTGGGGCCAACGTCCTGACTTTC. Its protein product is CASSQDRGSGANVLTF.

This chain joins TRBV7-2 and TRBJ2-1; D possibly corresponds to TRBD2 (6 bases). The germline CDR1 and CDR2 sequences are SGHTA and FQGNSA. This CDR3 region has 15 residues. V lost 2 bases and J lost 7, with 15 bases in between. The CDR3 sequence is CASSLTFTGDNEQFF. Written as DNA, the CDR3 is TGTGCCAGCAGCTTAACGTTCACGGGGGATAATGAGCAGTTCTTC.

The chain combines TRBV6-2 or TRBV6-3 with TRBJ1-5; D gene ambiguous. The CDR3 runs to 12 residues. V shed 3 bases and J shed 7 bases, with 7 bases lying between them. The germline CDR1 and CDR2 sequences are MNHEY and SVGEGT. The DNA of the CDR3 is TGTGCCAGCAGTTATACAAGGCAGCCCCAGCATTTT. Translation gives CASSYTRQPQHF.

The genes are TRBV2 and TRBJ2-5; 15 bases agree with TRBD2. J gave up 5 bases and V 8 bases, and 12 bases lay outside the gene matches. CDR1 SNHLY and CDR2 FYNNEI come from the germline V gene. This CDR3 comprises 17 residues. CDR3 in amino acids: CASRTSGGAFSSETQYF. CDR3 in DNA: TGTGCCAGCCGGACTAGCGGGGGGGCCTTTAGCAGTGAGACCCAGTACTTC.

The chain has TRBV2 and TRBJ2-2, with 8 bases fitting TRBD2. The CDR3 totals 14 residues. With 9 bases clipped from V and 7 bases from J, the junction kept 10 bases outside the gene matches. The germline V gene encodes CDR1 SNHLY and CDR2 FYNNEI. CDR3 protein: CASRGLDSDGELFF. Written as DNA, the CDR3 is TGTGCCAGTAGGGGACTAGATTCCGACGGGGAGCTGTTTTTT.

This clone was counted once. The chain links TRBV10-1 to TRBJ1-2; no clear D. V was pared by 8 bases and J by 0 bases, with 7 bases between. The germline CDR1 and CDR2 sequences are WNHNN and SYGVQD (reference sequence). The CDR3 covers 12 residues. CDR3 DNA: TGCGCCAGCCGGGGTCCTAACTATGGCTACACCTTC. It is translated as CASRGPNYGYTF.

V and J are TRBV3-1 (or the pseudogene TRBV3-2) and TRBJ1-6; 7 bases are shared with TRBD1. The CDR3 has 17 amino acids. Germline trimming cut 4 bases from V and 0 bases from J; bases unmatched to any gene: 6. Germline-derived CDR1 and CDR2 are LGHDT and YNNKEL (reference sequence). CDR3 protein: CASSRQGPSSYNSPLHF. As DNA, the CDR3 is TGTGCCAGCAGCCGACAGGGTCCAAGCTCCTATAATTCACCCCTCCACTTT.

This sequence joins TRBV2 and TRBJ1-5; TRBD1 matches 9 bases. Germline-derived CDR1 and CDR2 are SNHLY and FYNNEI. The CDR3 extends over 16 amino acids. The J segment lost 2 bases and the V segment lost 8 bases, leaving 10 bases of the junction unmatched. CDR3 protein: CASRVTGGWGNQPQHF. The CDR3 coding sequence is TGTGCCAGCCGGGTCACAGGGGGCTGGGGCAATCAGCCCCAGCATTTT.

Concerning this clone itself: Other nucleotide sequences in the sample specify the same CDR3. CDR3 in amino acids: CASSLSGDYGYTF. CDR3 coding DNA: TGTGCCAGCAGTTTATCCGGGGATTATGGCTACACCTTC. This chain connects TRBV12-3 or TRBV12-4 to TRBJ1-2; no definite D call. The CDR3 consists of 13 residues. Trimming left V 2 bases short and J 5 bases short, with 9 bases between.

This rearrangement joins TRBV29-1 to TRBJ2-5; D tentatively fits TRBD1 or TRBD2 (5 bases each). CDR3 length equals 13 residues. CDR1 is SQVTM, CDR2 ANQGSEA, per germline. V gave up 3 bases and J gave up 4 bases, with 12 bases separating them. The CDR3 DNA reads as TGCAGCGTTGATGGGGGTATGGGAGAGACCCAGTACTTC. This codes for CSVDGGMGETQYF.

The chain uses TRBV7-3 and TRBJ2-3; 9 bases map to TRBD2. The J segment lost 3 bases and the V segment lost 0 bases, leaving 4 bases of the junction unmatched. Germline assignment: CDR1 SGHTA and CDR2 FQGTGA. The CDR3 spans 16 residues. In DNA form, the CDR3 reads TGTGCCAGCAGCTTAACAATGAGCGGGGGGACAGATACGCAGTATTTT. Encoded protein: CASSLTMSGGTDTQYF.

The V and J genes are TRBV5-6 and TRBJ2-7; 9 bases map to TRBD2. Germline values: CDR1 SGHDT, CDR2 YYEEEE. The junction had 7 bases not matched to a gene; V was cut back by 7 bases and J by 2 bases. The CDR3 contains 14 residues. In DNA form, the CDR3 reads TGTGCCAGCGGGACGAGCGGGGGGCCCTACGAGCAGTACTTC. It is translated as CASGTSGGPYEQYF. Combining the CDR3 with reference TRBV5-6 and TRBJ2-7 gives the whole variable domain DAGVTQSPTHLIKTRGQQVTLRCSPKSGHDTVSWYQQALGQGPQFIFQYYEEEERQRGNFPDRFSGHQFPNYSSELNVNALLLGDSALYLCASGTSGGPYEQYFGPGTRLTVT.

The chain links TRBV24-1 to TRBJ2-7; D is unclear. CDR1 is KGHDR and CDR2 is SFDVKD in the germline V gene. V dropped 2 bases and J dropped 3 bases, with 4 bases sitting between them. This CDR3 comprises 12 residues. CDR3 DNA sequence: TGTGCCACCAGTGATTCTTACTACGAGCAGTACTTC. Protein: CATSDSYYEQYF.

V is TRBV7-3 and J is TRBJ2-3; D perhaps matches TRBD1 (6 bases). Deletions cut 2 bases from V and 2 bases from J, with 14 bases between. The CDR3 is 16 amino acids. Looked up from germline, CDR1 is SGHTA and CDR2 is FQGTGA. Written as DNA, the CDR3 is TGTGCCAGCAGCTTAGGAGCTAGGGGGATCACAGATACGCAGTATTTT. It is translated as CASSLGARGITDTQYF. Full variable domain (missing parts from reference TRBV7-3 and TRBJ2-3): GAGVSQTPSNKVTEKGKYVELRCDPISGHTALYWYRQSLGQGPEFLIYFQGTGAADDSGLPNDRFFAVRPEGSVSTLKIQRTERGDSAVYLCASSLGARGITDTQYFGPGTRLTVL.

The rearrangement uses TRBV11-2 and TRBJ2-5; D is unclear. V was shortened by 5 bases and J by 2 bases, with 3 bases between the two germline ends. This CDR3 contains 11 residues. CDR1 is SGHAT, CDR2 FQNNGV, per germline. The CDR3 sequence: CASSNQETQYF. CDR3 in DNA: TGTGCCAGCAGCAATCAAGAGACCCAGTACTTC. The full variable domain, its missing parts supplied by reference TRBV11-2 and TRBJ2-5, is EAGVAQSPRYKIIEKRQSVAFWCNPISGHATLYWYQQILGQGPKLLIQFQNNGVVDDSQLPKDRFSAERLKGVDSTLKIQPAKLEDSAVYLCASSNQETQYFGPGTRLLVL.

V and J are TRBV12-2 and TRBJ1-2; TRBD1, the D gene given by the table, was not confirmed from the DNA. TRBV12-2 is noted as a pseudogene. The CDR3 runs 14 residues. The CDR3 loop reads CASRLERQGDGYTF. CDR3 bases: TGTGCAAGTCGCTTAGAGAGACAGGGGGATGGCTACACCTTC.

This chain links TRBV27 with TRBJ1-2, with TRBD1 matching over 9 bases. Germline CDR1 MNHEY, CDR2 SMNVEV (reference sequence). This CDR3 comprises 14 residues. Trimming removed 6 bases from V and 8 bases from J; junction bases left unmatched: 10. In DNA, the CDR3 is TGTGCCAGCAGAACGACGGACAGGGGAGGAGGCTACACCTTC. It yields the protein CASRTTDRGGGYTF.

The chain has TRBV27 and TRBJ2-5; D assignment may be TRBD1 or TRBD2 (7 bases each). The V gene lost 3 bases and the J gene lost 5 bases, with 13 bases spanning the gap. Germline V gene lookup returns CDR1 MNHEY and CDR2 SMNVEV (reference sequence). This CDR3 is 14 amino acids long. The CDR3 region is CASSFRGGRETQYF. CDR3 DNA sequence: TGTGCCAGCAGTTTCAGGGGGGGCAGGGAGACCCAGTACTTC.

The J gene is TRBJ2-7, the V gene TRBV5-1, with 10 bases aligning to TRBD2. The CDR3 consists of 15 residues. V lost 0 bases to trimming and J lost 4 bases; unmatched junction nucleotides: 4. The germline V gene has CDR1 SGHRS and CDR2 YFSETQ. The CDR3 DNA sequence: TGCGCCAGCAGCTTGGTAGGGACTAGCGAATACGAGCAGTACTTC. This translates into CASSLVGTSEYEQYF.

The chain uses TRBV6-5 and TRBJ2-7; the match to TRBD1 covers 10 bases. The CDR3 has 14 residues. Germline-derived CDR1 and CDR2 are MNHEY and SVGAGI. The J segment lost 3 bases and the V segment lost 3 bases, leaving 2 bases of the junction unmatched. CDR3 region: CASSYGQGDYEQYF. The DNA for the CDR3 is TGTGCCAGCAGTTATGGACAGGGGGACTACGAGCAGTACTTC.

The J gene is TRBJ2-1, the V gene TRBV11-2, with no clear D. This CDR3 comprises 15 residues. V lost 2 bases and J lost 7, with 15 bases in between. Per the germline V gene, CDR1 is SGHAT and CDR2 is FQNNGV. This CDR3 reads CASSLTSIPRNEQFF. CDR3 bases: TGTGCCAGCAGCTTAACGTCAATACCTCGGAATGAGCAGTTCTTC. Supplemented by reference TRBV11-2 and TRBJ2-1, the full variable domain reads EAGVAQSPRYKIIEKRQSVAFWCNPISGHATLYWYQQILGQGPKLLIQFQNNGVVDDSQLPKDRFSAERLKGVDSTLKIQPAKLEDSAVYLCASSLTSIPRNEQFFGPGTRLTVL.

The rearrangement joins TRBV5-4 to TRBJ1-2; 8 nucleotides align to TRBD1. Germline V gene data show CDR1 as SGHNT and CDR2 as YYREEE (reference sequence). The junction had 11 bases not matched to a gene; V was cut back by 5 bases and J by 8 bases. The CDR3 length is 14 residues. This chain's CDR3 is CASRRDRGSWGYTF. In DNA, the CDR3 is TGTGCCAGCAGGCGAGACAGGGGCTCTTGGGGCTACACCTTC.

This chain's CDR3 is CASSPLTGPNTGELFF. CDR3 coding DNA: TGTGCCAGCTCACCCCTAACAGGGCCGAACACCGGGGAGCTGTTTTTT. V usage is TRBV18 and J usage is TRBJ2-2, with D perhaps TRBD1 (6 bases). This CDR3 has 16 amino acids. In germline, CDR1 is KGHSH, CDR2 LQKENI. V gave up 3 bases and J gave up 0 bases, with 11 bases separating them. The whole variable domain, remainder taken from reference TRBV18 and TRBJ2-2, is NAGVMQNPRHLVRRRGQEARLRCSPMKGHSHVYWYRQLPEEGLKFMVYLQKENIIDESGMPKERFSAEFPKEGPSILRIQQVVRGDSAAYFCASSPLTGPNTGELFFGEGSRLTVL.

This clone has more than one count but fewer than ten. The chain couples TRBV19 to TRBJ1-5; D unclear. Trimming took off 0 bases at V and 8 bases at J, with 17 bases between the two ends. Germline CDR1 LNHDA, CDR2 SQIVND (reference sequence). The CDR3 has 16 amino acids. The CDR3 sequence is CASSIDLFVAREPQHF. As DNA, the CDR3 is TGTGCCAGTAGTATAGATCTGTTTGTGGCTCGGGAGCCCCAGCATTTT.

This chain connects TRBV10-3 to TRBJ1-5, with a possible D match to TRBD1 (5 bases). Germline V gene lookup returns CDR1 ENHRY and CDR2 SYGVKD. This CDR3 has 12 residues. Trimming removed 8 bases at V and 4 bases at J, with 9 bases between. The CDR3 DNA is TGTGCCATCGGGGACCTAAATCAGCCCCAGCATTTT. This gives the protein CAIGDLNQPQHF.

The V call is TRBV10-2, the J call TRBJ1-3; D is uncertain. Germline CDR1 and CDR2: WSHSY and SAAADI. The V and J ends lost 4 bases and 0 bases respectively, with 10 bases between them. The CDR3 is made up of 15 amino acids. DNA of the CDR3: TGCGCCAGCAGTGTAAACAAAAACTCTGGAAACACCATATATTTT. Translating gives CASSVNKNSGNTIYF.

The rearrangement links TRBV7-3 to TRBJ2-1, with TRBD1 identical over 7 bases. The V segment lost 5 bases and the J segment 4 bases; nucleotides outside the gene matches: 8. CDR3 length: 15 residues. Germline lookup yields CDR1 SGHTA and CDR2 FQGTGA. CDR3: CASSRSGTEYNEQFF. The DNA of the CDR3 is TGTGCCAGCAGCCGTTCCGGGACAGAATACAATGAGCAGTTCTTC. Looking up the rest from reference TRBV7-3 and TRBJ2-1 gives the full variable domain: GAGVSQTPSNKVTEKGKYVELRCDPISGHTALYWYRQSLGQGPEFLIYFQGTGAADDSGLPNDRFFAVRPEGSVSTLKIQRTERGDSAVYLCASSRSGTEYNEQFFGPGTRLTVL.

The chain combines TRBV27 with TRBJ2-6; the match to TRBD1 covers 7 bases. CDR1 MNHEY and CDR2 SMNVEV come from the germline V gene (reference sequence). With 0 bases clipped from V and 4 bases from J, the junction kept 9 bases outside the gene matches. CDR3 length: 18 residues. The CDR3 here is CASSLSTGTPGGANVLTF. CDR3 nucleotide sequence: TGTGCCAGCAGTTTATCGACAGGGACCCCAGGGGGGGCCAACGTCCTGACTTTC.